The next 7 T cell receptor beta chains were all read from a single sample in a study of control samples from healthy donors and cancer patients. The table came from immunoSEQ multiplex PCR; TCRdb's copy has only in-frame clones and leaves some out. The data hold under 200,000 clones, with 80% to 95% observed a single time. Sequenced: blood. All receptors come from a woman aged 60-70 years in good health.

The chain couples TRBV11-2 to TRBJ2-7, with 11 bases that match TRBD1. Germline loops: CDR1 SGHAT, CDR2 FQNNGV. V lost 3 bases, J lost 9 bases, and 7 bases stayed unmatched. The CDR3 extends over 14 amino acids. CDR3 loop: CASSFGTGGFGQYF. CDR3 in DNA: TGTGCCAGCAGCTTTGGGACAGGGGGTTTCGGGCAGTACTTC.

The chain joins TRBV19 to TRBJ1-2; D call uncertain. Trimming shortened V by 3 bases and J by 0 bases, and 8 bases separated the two germline ends. Germline-derived CDR1 and CDR2 are LNHDA and SQIVND (reference sequence). The CDR3 contains 14 residues. CDR3 sequence (DNA): TGTGCCAGTAGTATTACAGTGTCTAACTATGGCTACACCTTC. As protein: CASSITVSNYGYTF.

V gene TRBV12-3 or TRBV12-4 combines with J gene TRBJ1-1; D remains ambiguous. V was clipped by 3 bases and J by 5 bases, with 10 bases between them. The CDR3 is 13 residues long. This chain's CDR3 is CASSLAPTTEAFF. The CDR3 coding sequence is TGTGCCAGCAGTTTGGCCCCGACAACTGAAGCTTTCTTT.

This chain joins TRBV10-2 and TRBJ1-2; 11 bases line up with TRBD1. V was pared by 4 bases and J by 6 bases, with 7 bases of the junction left unmatched. Germline lookup yields CDR1 WSHSY and CDR2 SAAADI. This CDR3 contains 15 residues. CDR3 nucleotide sequence: TGCGCCAGCAGTGGAATGCGGACAGGGGGCCATGGCTACACCTTC. It encodes CASSGMRTGGHGYTF.

CDR3 coding DNA: TGTGCCAGCAGTGAATTACAGGGGATGGATTCACCCCTCCACTTT. Protein: CASSELQGMDSPLHF. The gene calls are TRBV25-1 and TRBJ1-6; TRBD1 agrees at 7 bases. Germline-derived CDR1 and CDR2 are MGHDK and SYGVNS. V lost 1 base and J lost 8; bases outside the gene matches: 5. The CDR3 has 15 amino acids.

The chain recombines TRBV18 with TRBJ2-2, with 9 bases identical to TRBD1. Trimming at V came to 2 bases and at J to 5 bases, leaving 3 bases not matched to a gene. The CDR3 is 15 amino acids. Looked up from germline, CDR1 is KGHSH and CDR2 is LQKENI. The CDR3 DNA sequence: TGTGCCAGCTCACCAAGGACAGGGGAAACCGGGGAGCTGTTTTTT. Translating gives CASSPRTGETGELFF.

The V call is TRBV18, the J call TRBJ2-7; 9 nucleotides align to TRBD2. Germline CDR1 KGHSH, CDR2 LQKENI. The CDR3 length is 15 residues. With 6 bases clipped from V and 4 bases from J, the junction kept 10 bases outside the gene matches. Here the CDR3 DNA reads TGTGCCAGCTCCCACGACGCGCGGGGGGGTTACGAGCAGTACTTC. The encoded protein is CASSHDARGGYEQYF.